This T cell receptor (beta chain) comes out of a study of T cell repertoires in cytomegalovirus infection. Points from the study as a whole: CMV-specific TCR beta clonotypes restricted by HLA-C were the ones dominating the ex vivo response.

MiXCR, applied by TCRdb to the reads, yields one record per CDR3 protein. The sample has about 190,000 distinct CDR3 sequences; approximately 28% are singletons. Details on this clonotype: Its target is unknown. A read error may produce the germline difference seen at one junction end.

The CDR3 covers 16 residues. Germline loops: CDR1 SGHTA, CDR2 FQGTGA. Sequences were obtained from PBMCs. The chain uses TRBV7-3 and TRBJ1-5; 7 bases match TRBD1. This clonotype originated in a human donor in good health (CMV status not recorded). Some clones in this sample may be carry-over from other donors' samples. The CDR3 region is CASSLGTGDFNHPQHF. CDR3 DNA: TGTGCCAGCAGCTTAGGAACAGGGGATTTCAATCACCCCCAGCATTTT.